Shown below are 24 T cell receptor beta chains from a single sample sequenced in a study of identical twins. TCRdb passed the 5' RACE reads through MiXCR, listing each CDR3 protein once. This sample has about 720,000 distinct CDR3 sequences, with about 20% found just once. This sample also belongs to another study, concerning T cells expressing NK-cell markers.

The sample taken for sequencing was PBMCs. The receptor source for this set is a woman between 18 and 29 years old in good health.

The V gene is TRBV5-4, the J gene TRBJ2-7; D could derive from TRBD1 or TRBD2 (5 bases each). With 4 bases removed from V and 4 bases from J, the gap between germline ends came to 15 bases. This CDR3 is 14 amino acids long. From germline, CDR1 is SGHNT and CDR2 YYREEE (reference sequence). The CDR3 loop reads CASSTRETLYEQYF. DNA for the CDR3: TGTGCCAGCAGCACCAGGGAGACCCTTTACGAGCAGTACTTC.

This clonotype came up many times. The chain couples TRBV20-1 to TRBJ1-4; possible D gene TRBD1, 5 bases. The CDR3 length is 14 residues. Germline assignment: CDR1 DFQATT and CDR2 SNEGSKA (reference sequence). V was pared by 5 bases and J by 7 bases, with 17 bases between. The CDR3 spells CSARPGDGGEKLFF. The CDR3 DNA is TGCAGTGCTCGCCCCGGGGATGGGGGTGAAAAACTGTTTTTT.

Many counts were recorded for this clonotype. The chain joins TRBV29-1 to TRBJ2-7; D is uncertain. Per the germline V gene, CDR1 is SQVTM and CDR2 is ANQGSEA. The CDR3 consists of 11 residues. Trimming removed 4 bases from V and 4 bases from J, with 8 bases in between. This chain's CDR3 is CSVGRRYEQYF. The CDR3 region has the DNA TGCAGCGTTGGAAGACGGTACGAGCAGTACTTC.

This clonotype has only a few counts. This chain links TRBV7-2 with TRBJ2-5; D call uncertain. Deletions cut 2 bases from V and 5 bases from J, with 9 bases between. This CDR3 is 13 amino acids long. Germline-derived CDR1 and CDR2 are SGHTA and FQGNSA. CDR3 sequence: CASSLRDLETQYF. CDR3 in DNA: TGTGCCAGCAGCTTAAGAGACCTGGAGACCCAGTACTTC.

The rearrangement links TRBV12-3 or TRBV12-4 to TRBJ2-5; TRBD2 is a possible D gene (5 bases). Trimming cost V 6 bases and J 5 bases, with 16 bases left between them. CDR3 length: 14 residues. CDR3 bases: TGTGCCAGCAGGGTAACTAGATTTATGGAGACCCAGTACTTC. Protein product: CASRVTRFMETQYF.

This clonotype was seen a handful of times. This chain connects TRBV6-5 to TRBJ2-4, with 10 nucleotides matching TRBD1. The CDR3 is 14 amino acids. V lost 5 bases and J lost 6; bases outside the gene matches: 4. The V gene's germline CDR1 is MNHEY and CDR2 SVGAGI. CDR3 DNA: TGTGCCAGCAGTACTGGACAGGGGGGAAACATTCAGTACTTC. Its translation: CASSTGQGGNIQYF.

The rearrangement uses TRBV20-1 and TRBJ1-5; 7 bases line up with TRBD1. Per the germline V gene, CDR1 is DFQATT and CDR2 is SNEGSKA (reference sequence). Losses at the gene ends were 6 bases for V and 5 bases for J; bases not matched to a gene: 7. This CDR3 region has 13 residues. CDR3 DNA sequence: TGCAGTGCCATCCGGGACAGAGATCAGCCCCAGCATTTT. Translation gives CSAIRDRDQPQHF.

This clonotype was observed many times. The chain carries TRBV6-5 and TRBJ2-3; D is ambiguous. V dropped 0 bases and J dropped 0 bases, with 4 bases sitting between them. This CDR3 spans 14 amino acids. The V gene's germline CDR1 is MNHEY and CDR2 SVGAGI. The CDR3 spells CASSYSLSTDTQYF. Written as DNA, the CDR3 is TGTGCCAGCAGTTACTCGCTTAGCACAGATACGCAGTATTTT.

This clonotype was seen only a few times. The chain couples TRBV7-2 to TRBJ2-3, with 7 positions matching TRBD1. Unmatched junction bases numbered 13, after V lost 0 bases and J lost 7 bases. Germline-derived CDR1 and CDR2 are SGHTA and FQGNSA. This CDR3 has 17 residues. The CDR3 DNA is TGTGCCAGCAGCTTAGCGCAAAGGGGGCGATCGTCGAATACGCAGTATTTT. Protein product: CASSLAQRGRSSNTQYF.

This clonotype was counted a few times. This chain connects TRBV7-9 to TRBJ1-1, with 11 bases fitting TRBD1. The J segment lost 7 bases and the V segment lost 4 bases, leaving 8 bases of the junction unmatched. The CDR3 has 15 amino acids. Germline CDR1 is SEHNR and CDR2 is FQNEAQ (reference sequence). The CDR3 coding sequence is TGTGCCAGCAGCTCTGGACAGGGGGCCTATGATGAAGCTTTCTTT. This sequence encodes CASSSGQGAYDEAFF.

The chain employs TRBV20-1 and TRBJ2-7; perhaps TRBD1 as D (6 bases). CDR1 and CDR2 from the germline V gene are DFQATT and SNEGSKA (reference sequence). V shed 5 bases and J shed 2 bases, with 16 bases lying between them. CDR3 length: 14 residues. In DNA form, the CDR3 reads TGCAGTGCTCATACGACAGGACAGACCTACGAGCAGTACTTC. It is translated as CSAHTTGQTYEQYF.

This clonotype was counted a few times. This chain uses TRBV6-1 with TRBJ2-2; D remains ambiguous. V lost 8 bases to trimming and J lost 4 bases, with 14 bases between them. The germline gives CDR1 MNHNS, CDR2 SASEGT. The CDR3 sequence is 14 residues long. CDR3 region: CASGSPRTTGELFF. CDR3 DNA sequence: TGTGCCAGCGGGTCACCTAGAACCACCGGGGAGCTGTTTTTT.

The chain employs TRBV12-3 or TRBV12-4 and TRBJ2-4; tentative D call: TRBD1 (6 bases). This CDR3 has 14 residues. Deletions cut 5 bases from V and 3 bases from J, with 11 bases between. CDR3 in amino acids: CASSPWTVKNIQYF. In DNA, the CDR3 is TGTGCCAGCAGTCCTTGGACAGTCAAAAACATTCAGTACTTC.

This chain links TRBV20-1 with TRBJ2-1; tentative D call: TRBD2 (6 bases). This CDR3 spans 13 amino acids. Trimming removed 3 bases from V and 5 bases from J, with 11 bases in between. Per germline, CDR1 DFQATT and CDR2 SNEGSKA (reference sequence). The CDR3 DNA follows: TGCAGTGCTAGTGCGGGGCATAACAATGAGCAGTTCTTC. Translated, it gives CSASAGHNNEQFF.

There are a few counts of this clonotype. The chain couples TRBV20-1 to TRBJ2-1; the match to TRBD2 covers 9 bases. The CDR3 sequence is 14 residues long. V lost 5 bases to trimming and J lost 2 bases; unmatched junction nucleotides: 4. Germline CDR1 reads DFQATT; CDR2 reads SNEGSKA (reference sequence). The CDR3 DNA reads TGCAGTGCTTTGCGGGAGGGCCCCTACAATGAGCAGTTCTTC. It encodes CSALREGPYNEQFF.

The V call is TRBV3-1, the J call TRBJ2-7; possibly TRBD1 for D (6 bases). The CDR3 covers 13 residues. Trimming left V 1 base short and J 3 bases short, with 7 bases between. Germline values: CDR1 LGHDT, CDR2 YNNKEL (reference sequence). CDR3 amino acids: CASSQGRGYEQYF. In DNA, the CDR3 is TGTGCCAGCAGCCAAGGCAGGGGCTACGAGCAGTACTTC.

This clonotype was picked up a small number of times. V gene TRBV5-6 combines with J gene TRBJ2-7, with D maybe TRBD2 (6 bases). Trimming shortened V by 1 base and J by 2 bases, and 13 bases separated the two germline ends. The CDR3 contains 15 residues. Germline V lookup: CDR1 SGHDT, CDR2 YYEEEE. Written as DNA, the CDR3 is TGTGCCAGCAGCTTGAAGGCAGGGAGGACCTACGAGCAGTACTTC. Protein: CASSLKAGRTYEQYF.

This clonotype was counted between two and nine times. The V call is TRBV10-2, the J call TRBJ2-2; either TRBD1 or TRBD2 may fit D (5 bases each). Trimming cost V 0 bases and J 7 bases, with 12 bases left between them. The germline V gene encodes CDR1 WSHSY and CDR2 SAAADI. The CDR3 contains 15 residues. The DNA of the CDR3 is TGCGCCAGCAGTGAGTCGAGGGGCGGTAACGGGGAGCTGTTTTTT. Translating it yields CASSESRGGNGELFF.

This clonotype was observed a few times. The chain uses TRBV12-3 or TRBV12-4 and TRBJ1-2; D might be TRBD1 (6 bases). The CDR3 runs to 16 residues. Trimming left V 5 bases short and J 2 bases short, with 18 bases between. CDR3 DNA: TGTGCCAGCAGTCCTAGGACAGCCGGTGGGAACTATGGCTACACCTTC. It is translated as CASSPRTAGGNYGYTF.

This clonotype was picked up a small number of times. CDR3 amino acids: CASSSTRQRYNEQFF. CDR3 coding DNA: TGTGCCAGCAGCTCGACTAGACAAAGATACAATGAGCAGTTCTTC. V gene TRBV7-9 combines with J gene TRBJ2-1, with TRBD2 as a possible D gene (6 bases). Germline CDR1 is SEHNR and CDR2 is FQNEAQ (reference sequence). CDR3 length equals 15 residues. Trimming took off 4 bases at V and 4 bases at J, with 14 bases between the two ends.

The chain joins TRBV20-1 to TRBJ2-7; no definite D call. Between the trimmed V and J ends, which lost 0 bases and 6 bases, there was a span of 15 bases. CDR1 DFQATT and CDR2 SNEGSKA come from the germline V gene (reference sequence). The CDR3 is 14 amino acids. DNA for the CDR3: TGCAGTGCTAGAGATAAGAGGACCCTTGGCGAGCAGTACTTC. Amino acids: CSARDKRTLGEQYF.

The gene calls are TRBV6-1 and TRBJ1-6, with D tentatively TRBD1 (6 bases). This CDR3 has 15 amino acids. The V end was cut by 3 bases, the J end by 10 bases, with 16 bases between. CDR1 MNHNS and CDR2 SASEGT come from the germline V gene. CDR3 sequence reads: CASSDRGAHYSPLHF. CDR3 bases: TGTGCCAGCAGTGATCGGGGGGCGCACTACTCACCCCTCCACTTT.

J is TRBJ2-3 and V is TRBV10-1; either TRBD1 or TRBD2 may supply D (5 bases each). The V end lost 8 bases, the J end lost 1 base, and 10 bases lay between the germline ends. This CDR3 is built from 13 residues. From germline, CDR1 is WNHNN and CDR2 SYGVQD (reference sequence). DNA of the CDR3: TGCGCCAGCCGGGGCAGGGGCACAGATACGCAGTATTTT. Translating gives CASRGRGTDTQYF.

V gene TRBV27 combines with J gene TRBJ2-7; D gene ambiguous. Germline-derived CDR1 and CDR2 are MNHEY and SMNVEV (reference sequence). Trimming shortened V by 3 bases and J by 5 bases, and 11 bases separated the two germline ends. The CDR3 loop spans 13 amino acids. The CDR3 sequence: CASSFIPVDEQYF. In DNA, the CDR3 is TGTGCCAGCAGTTTTATCCCAGTGGACGAGCAGTACTTC.